This T cell receptor beta chain comes out of a study of T cell clusters in autoimmune cytopenias. Multiplex touch-down PCR amplified TRB using TRB-A and TRB-B pools in one tube. TCRdb re-called the multiplex PCR reads; one entry per CDR3 protein, DNA not given. The sample holds roughly 11,000 distinct CDR3 sequences. The CDR3 length is 13 residues. About 37,500 genome equivalents of blood DNA were amplified for TRB. These data also formed part of another study, on T cell repertoires in aging, cancer and after chemotherapy.

Sequenced material: peripheral blood. The sequence was obtained from a human donor in good health. The rearrangement uses TRBV12-3 or TRBV12-4 and TRBJ2-1. The CDR3 protein is CASTNVMGNEQFF.